Here is one TCR beta chain with its context. Its antigen is unknown. Tregs were sorted as CD4+CD25+CD127-/low cells. Study-wide findings and caveats: The larger cohort examined one V-J beta rearrangement, not whole repertoires. Tumor-infiltrating Treg TCR alpha and beta sequences overlapped most with tumor naive CD4+ T cells, then blood naive. In terms of TCR gene usage, tumor memory CD4+ T cells clustered together with blood and lymph node memory CD4+ cells, as well as with lymph node naive CD4+ cells.

The CDR3 runs 16 residues. The V gene's germline CDR1 is DFQATT and CDR2 SNEGSKA (reference sequence). V lost 0 bases and J lost 0, with 12 bases in between. Semi-nested PCR with Nested Universal Primer A followed constant-region reverse priming of full-length variable regions. TCRdb recomputed calls from the 5' RACE reads with MiXCR, one row per CDR3 protein. The sample consists of 52,000 or so distinct CDR3 sequences, around 21% of them appearing once. The receptor comes from a female donor with breast cancer. Material for sequencing was tumor-infiltrating Tregs sorted from the breast tumor. The gene calls are TRBV20-1 and TRBJ2-1; D remains unclear. The chain's CDR3 is CSARDIASSSYNEQFF. CDR3 sequence (DNA): TGCAGTGCTAGAGATATCGCCTCGAGCTCCTACAATGAGCAGTTCTTC.